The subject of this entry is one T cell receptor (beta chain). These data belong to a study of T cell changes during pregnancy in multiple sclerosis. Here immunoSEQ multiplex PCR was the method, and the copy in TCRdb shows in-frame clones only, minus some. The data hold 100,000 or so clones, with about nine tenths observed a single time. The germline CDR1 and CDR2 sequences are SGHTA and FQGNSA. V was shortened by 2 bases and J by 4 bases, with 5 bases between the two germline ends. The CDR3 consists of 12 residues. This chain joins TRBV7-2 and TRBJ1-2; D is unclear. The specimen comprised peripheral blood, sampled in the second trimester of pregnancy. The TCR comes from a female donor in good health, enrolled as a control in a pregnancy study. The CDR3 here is CASSLIRYGYTF. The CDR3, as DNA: TGTGCCAGCAGCTTAATTCGCTATGGCTACACCTTC. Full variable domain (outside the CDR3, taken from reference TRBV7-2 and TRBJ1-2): GAGVSQSPSNKVTEKGKDVELRCDPISGHTALYWYRQSLGQGLEFLIYFQGNSAPDKSGLPSDRFSAERTGGSVSTLTIQRTQQEDSAVYLCASSLIRYGYTFGSGTRLTVV.